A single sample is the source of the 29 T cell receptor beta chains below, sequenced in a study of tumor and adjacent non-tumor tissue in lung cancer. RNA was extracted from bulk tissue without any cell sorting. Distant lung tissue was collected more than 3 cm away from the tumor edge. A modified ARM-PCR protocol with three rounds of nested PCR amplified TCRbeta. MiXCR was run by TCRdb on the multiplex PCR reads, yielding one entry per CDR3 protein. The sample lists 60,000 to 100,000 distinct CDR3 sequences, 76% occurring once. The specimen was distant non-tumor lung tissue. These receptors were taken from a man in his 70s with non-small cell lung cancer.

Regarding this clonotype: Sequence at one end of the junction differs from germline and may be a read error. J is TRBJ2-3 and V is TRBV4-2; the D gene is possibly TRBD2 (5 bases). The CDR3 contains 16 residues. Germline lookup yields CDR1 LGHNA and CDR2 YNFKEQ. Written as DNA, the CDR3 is TGTGCCAGCAGCCAAGGGGCCGGACTCGCCACAGATATGCAGTATTTT. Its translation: CASSQGAGLATDMQYF.

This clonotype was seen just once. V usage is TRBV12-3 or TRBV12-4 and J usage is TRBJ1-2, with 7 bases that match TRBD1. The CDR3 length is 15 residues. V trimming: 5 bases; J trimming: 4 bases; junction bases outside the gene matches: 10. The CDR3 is CASSASDRDSYGYTF. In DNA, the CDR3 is TGTGCCAGCAGTGCCAGTGACAGGGATAGCTATGGCTACACCTTC.

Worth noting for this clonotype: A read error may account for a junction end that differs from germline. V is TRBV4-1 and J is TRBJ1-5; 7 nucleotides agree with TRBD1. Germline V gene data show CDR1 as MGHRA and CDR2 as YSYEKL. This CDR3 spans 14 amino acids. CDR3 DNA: TGCGCCAGCAGCCATGACAGGGAGGTTCAGCCTCAGCATTTT. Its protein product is CASSHDREVQPQHF.

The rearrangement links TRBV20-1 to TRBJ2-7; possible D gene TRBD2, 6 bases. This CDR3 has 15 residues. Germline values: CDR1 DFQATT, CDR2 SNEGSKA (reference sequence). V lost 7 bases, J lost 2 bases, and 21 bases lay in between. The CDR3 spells CSVGEGLTETYEQYF. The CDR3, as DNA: TGCAGTGTTGGAGAAGGACTAACGGAGACCTACGAGCAGTACTTC.

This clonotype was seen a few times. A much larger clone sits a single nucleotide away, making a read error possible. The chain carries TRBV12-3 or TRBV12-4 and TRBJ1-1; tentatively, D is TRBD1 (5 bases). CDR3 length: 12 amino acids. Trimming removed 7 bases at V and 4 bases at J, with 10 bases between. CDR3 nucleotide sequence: TGTGCCAGCATAACTAGGGGCACTGAAGCTTTCTTT. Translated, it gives CASITRGTEAFF.

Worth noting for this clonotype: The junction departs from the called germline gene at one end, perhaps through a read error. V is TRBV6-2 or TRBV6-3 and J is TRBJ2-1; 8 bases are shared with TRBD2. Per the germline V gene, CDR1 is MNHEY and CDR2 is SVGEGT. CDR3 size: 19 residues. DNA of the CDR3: TGTGCCAGCAGTTACTCTGCGACTAACGGGAGGGCCGTATACTATGAGGAGTTCTTC. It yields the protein CASSYSATNGRAVYYEEFF.

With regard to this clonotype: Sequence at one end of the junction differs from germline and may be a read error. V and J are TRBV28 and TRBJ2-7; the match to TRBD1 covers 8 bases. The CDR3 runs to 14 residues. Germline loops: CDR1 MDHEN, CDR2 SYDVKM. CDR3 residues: CANSFSTGGYEQYF. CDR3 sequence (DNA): TGTGCCAACAGTTTCTCCACAGGGGGCTACGAGCAGTACTTC.

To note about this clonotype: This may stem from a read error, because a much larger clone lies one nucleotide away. This CDR3 is CASSLEYYGYTF. CDR3 DNA sequence: TGTGCCAGCAGCTTGGAATATTATGGCTACACCTTC. V gene TRBV5-4 combines with J gene TRBJ1-2, with D unresolved. The CDR3 is 12 amino acids. V was clipped by 0 bases and J by 5 bases, with 5 bases between them. Germline lookup yields CDR1 SGHNT and CDR2 YYREEE (reference sequence).

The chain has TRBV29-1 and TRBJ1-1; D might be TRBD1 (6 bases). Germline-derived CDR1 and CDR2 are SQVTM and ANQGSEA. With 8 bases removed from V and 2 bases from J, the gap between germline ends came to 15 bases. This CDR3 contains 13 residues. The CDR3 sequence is CSTSGASNTEAFF. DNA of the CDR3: TGCAGCACATCGGGGGCCAGTAACACTGAAGCTTTCTTT.

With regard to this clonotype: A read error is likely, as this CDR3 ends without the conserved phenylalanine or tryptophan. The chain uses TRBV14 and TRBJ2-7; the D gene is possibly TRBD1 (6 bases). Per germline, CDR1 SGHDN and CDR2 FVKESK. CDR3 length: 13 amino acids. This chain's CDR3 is CPSSHREKYEQYL. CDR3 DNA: TGTCCCAGCAGTCACAGGGAAAAGTACGAGCAGTACTTA.

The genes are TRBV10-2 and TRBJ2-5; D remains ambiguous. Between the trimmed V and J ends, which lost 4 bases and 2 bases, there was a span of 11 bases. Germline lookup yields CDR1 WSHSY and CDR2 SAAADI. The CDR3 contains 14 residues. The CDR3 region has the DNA TGCGCCAGCAGTGTGCACGGTCCACAAGAGACCCAGTACTTC. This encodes CASSVHGPQETQYF.

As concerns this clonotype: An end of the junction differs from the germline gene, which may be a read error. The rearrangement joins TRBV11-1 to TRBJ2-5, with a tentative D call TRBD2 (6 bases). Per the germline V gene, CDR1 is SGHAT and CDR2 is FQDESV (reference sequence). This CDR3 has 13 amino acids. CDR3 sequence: CASSFFRRETHYF. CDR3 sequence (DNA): TGTGCCAGCAGCTTTTTCAGGCGGGAAACCCATTACTTC.

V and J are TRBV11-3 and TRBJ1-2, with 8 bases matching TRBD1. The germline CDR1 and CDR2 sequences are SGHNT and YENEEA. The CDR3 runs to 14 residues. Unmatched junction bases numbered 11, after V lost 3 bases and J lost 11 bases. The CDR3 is CASSFPTGEGGYTF. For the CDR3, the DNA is TGTGCCAGCAGCTTCCCGACAGGGGAGGGAGGTTACACCTTC.

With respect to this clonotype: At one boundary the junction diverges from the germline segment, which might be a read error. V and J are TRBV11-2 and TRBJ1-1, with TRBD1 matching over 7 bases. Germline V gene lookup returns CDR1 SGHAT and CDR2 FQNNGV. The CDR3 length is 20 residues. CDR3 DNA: TGTGCCAGAAGCTTGACAGGGTTGGGCCTTGGGGATTTAACGAACACTGAAGCTTTCTTT. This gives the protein CARSLTGLGLGDLTNTEAFF.

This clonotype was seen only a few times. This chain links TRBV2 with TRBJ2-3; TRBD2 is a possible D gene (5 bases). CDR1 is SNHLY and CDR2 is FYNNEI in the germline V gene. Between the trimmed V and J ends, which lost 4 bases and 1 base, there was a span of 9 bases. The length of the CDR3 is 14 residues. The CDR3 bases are TGTGCCAGCAGTGCGGGGTTTGGCACAGATACGCAGTATTTT. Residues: CASSAGFGTDTQYF.

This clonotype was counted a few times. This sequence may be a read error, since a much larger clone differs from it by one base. CDR3 region: CARSYSRSSGHGELFF. In nucleotides, the CDR3 is TGTGCCAGAAGTTACTCTAGGTCCTCAGGTCACGGGGAGCTGTTTTTT. The gene calls are TRBV6-2 or TRBV6-3 and TRBJ2-2, with D unclear. The CDR3 is 16 residues long. Germline V CDR1 and CDR2: MNHEY, SVGEGT.

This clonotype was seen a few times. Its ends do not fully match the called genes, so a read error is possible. CDR3 region: CASSLVSPESQYF. The CDR3 nucleotides read TGTGCCAGTAGCTTGGTCAGTCCGGAGTCCCAATACTTC. The chain combines TRBV5-5 with TRBJ2-5; D is undetermined. Germline assignment: CDR1 SGHKS and CDR2 YYEKEE (reference sequence). The CDR3 consists of 13 residues. The entire variable domain, with the rest obtained from reference TRBV5-5 and TRBJ2-5, is as follows: DAGVTQSPTHLIKTRGQQVTLRCSPISGHKSVSWYQQVLGQGPQFIFQYYEKEERGRGNFPDRFSARQFPNYSSELNVNALLLGDSALYLCASSLVSPESQYFGPGTRLLVL.

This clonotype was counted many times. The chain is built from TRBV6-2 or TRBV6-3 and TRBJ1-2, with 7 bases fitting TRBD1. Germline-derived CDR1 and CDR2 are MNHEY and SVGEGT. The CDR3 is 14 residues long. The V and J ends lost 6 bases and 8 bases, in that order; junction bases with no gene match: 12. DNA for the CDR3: TGTGCCAGCAGCCGACAGGGTTCATCGCCCGGCTACACCTTC. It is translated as CASSRQGSSPGYTF.

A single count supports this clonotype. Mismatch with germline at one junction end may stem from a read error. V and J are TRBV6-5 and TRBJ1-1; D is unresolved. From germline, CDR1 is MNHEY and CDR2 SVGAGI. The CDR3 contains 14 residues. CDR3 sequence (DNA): TGTGCCAGGAGTTACAGCGCCGCAAGGACTGAAGCTTTCTTT. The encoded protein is CARSYSAARTEAFF.

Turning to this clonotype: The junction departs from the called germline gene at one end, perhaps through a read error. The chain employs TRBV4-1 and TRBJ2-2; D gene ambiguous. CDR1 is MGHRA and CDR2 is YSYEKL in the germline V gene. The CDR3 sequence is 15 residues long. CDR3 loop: CASSQVPSNTRELFF. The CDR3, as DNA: TGCGCCAGCAGCCAAGTCCCCTCTAACACCAGGGAGCTGTTTTTT.

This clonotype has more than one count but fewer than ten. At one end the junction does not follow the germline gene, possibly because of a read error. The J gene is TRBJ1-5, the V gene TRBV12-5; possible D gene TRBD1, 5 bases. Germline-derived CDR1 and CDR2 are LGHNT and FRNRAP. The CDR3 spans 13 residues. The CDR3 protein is CDSGFDRNKNKNF. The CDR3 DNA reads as TGTGATAGTGGTTTTGACAGAAATAAGAACAAGAATTTT.

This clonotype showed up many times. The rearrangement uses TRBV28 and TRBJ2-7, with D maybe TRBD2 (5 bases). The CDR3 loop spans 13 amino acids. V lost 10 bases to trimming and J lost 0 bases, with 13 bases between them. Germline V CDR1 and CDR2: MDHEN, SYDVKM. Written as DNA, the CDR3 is TGTGCCACTTCAGCGGCCCTCTCCTACGAGCAGTACTTC. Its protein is CATSAALSYEQYF. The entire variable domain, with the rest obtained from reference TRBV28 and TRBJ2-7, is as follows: DVKVTQSSRYLVKRTGEKVFLECVQDMDHENMFWYRQDPGLGLRLIYFSYDVKMKEKGDIPEGYSVSREKKERFSLILESASTNQTSMYLCATSAALSYEQYFGPGTRLTVT.

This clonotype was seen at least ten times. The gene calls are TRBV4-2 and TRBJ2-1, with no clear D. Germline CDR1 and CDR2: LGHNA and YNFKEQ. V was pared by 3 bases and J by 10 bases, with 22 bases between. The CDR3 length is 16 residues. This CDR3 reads CASSQKVSEGRREQFF. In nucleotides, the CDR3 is TGTGCCAGCAGCCAGAAGGTAAGCGAAGGTAGACGGGAGCAGTTCTTC.

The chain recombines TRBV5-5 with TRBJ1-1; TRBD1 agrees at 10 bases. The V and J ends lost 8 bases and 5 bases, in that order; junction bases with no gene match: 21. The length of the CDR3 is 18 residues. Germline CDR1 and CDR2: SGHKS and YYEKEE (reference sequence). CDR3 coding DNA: TGTGCCAGGAGTTACAAGCCGGGACAGGGGACGGGTAAGACTGAAGCTTTCTTT. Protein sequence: CARSYKPGQGTGKTEAFF.

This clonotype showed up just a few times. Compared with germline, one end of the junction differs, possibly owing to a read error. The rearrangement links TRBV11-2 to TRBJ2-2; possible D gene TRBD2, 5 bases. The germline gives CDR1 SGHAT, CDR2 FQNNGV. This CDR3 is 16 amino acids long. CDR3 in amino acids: CVSSPAGLTSTGELFF. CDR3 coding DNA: TGTGTCAGCAGCCCAGCTGGACTTACGAGCACCGGGGAGCTGTTTTTT.

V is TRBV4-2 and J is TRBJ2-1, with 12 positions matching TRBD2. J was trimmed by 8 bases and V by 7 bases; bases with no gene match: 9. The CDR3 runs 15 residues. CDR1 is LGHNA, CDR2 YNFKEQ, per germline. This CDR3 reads CASMETSGRGDEQFF. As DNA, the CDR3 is TGTGCCAGCATGGAGACTAGCGGGAGAGGTGATGAGCAGTTCTTC.

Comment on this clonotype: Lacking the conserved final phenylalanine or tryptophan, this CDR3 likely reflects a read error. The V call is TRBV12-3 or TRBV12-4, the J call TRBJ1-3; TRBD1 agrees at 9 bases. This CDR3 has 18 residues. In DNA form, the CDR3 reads TGTGCCAGCAGTCATCCCGGGACAGGGATCGGCACTGGAAACACTATATATTAT. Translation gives CASSHPGTGIGTGNTIYY.

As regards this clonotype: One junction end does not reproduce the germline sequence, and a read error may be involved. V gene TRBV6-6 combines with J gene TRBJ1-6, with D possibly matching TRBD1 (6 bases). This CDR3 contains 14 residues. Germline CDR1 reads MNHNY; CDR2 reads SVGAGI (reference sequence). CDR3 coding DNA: TGTGCCAGCCGTAGGACAGCATATAATTCACCCCTCCAATTT. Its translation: CASRRTAYNSPLQF.

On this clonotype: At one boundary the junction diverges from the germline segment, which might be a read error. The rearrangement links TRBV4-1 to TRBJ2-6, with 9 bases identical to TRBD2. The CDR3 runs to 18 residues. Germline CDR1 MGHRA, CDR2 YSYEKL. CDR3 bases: TGCGCCAGCAGCCTACTAGCGGGCAAAGGCTCTAGGGCCAACGTCCTGACTTTC. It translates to CASSLLAGKGSRANVLTF.